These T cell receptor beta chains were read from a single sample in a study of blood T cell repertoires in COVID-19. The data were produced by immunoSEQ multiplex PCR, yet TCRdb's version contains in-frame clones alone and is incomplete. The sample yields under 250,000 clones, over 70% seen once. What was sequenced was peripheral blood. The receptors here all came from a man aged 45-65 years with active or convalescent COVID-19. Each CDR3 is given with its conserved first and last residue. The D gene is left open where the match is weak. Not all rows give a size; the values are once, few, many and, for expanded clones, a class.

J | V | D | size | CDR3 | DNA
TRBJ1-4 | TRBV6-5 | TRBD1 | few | CASRAGTGREKLFF | TGTGCCAGCAGGGCCGGGACAGGGCGTGAAAAACTGTTTTTT
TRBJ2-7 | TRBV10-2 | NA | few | CASSEFLASYEQYF | TGCGCCAGCAGTGAGTTTTTAGCGTCCTACGAGCAGTACTTC
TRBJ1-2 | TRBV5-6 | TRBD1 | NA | CASSRTGENYGYTF | TGTGCCAGCAGCAGGACAGGGGAAAACTATGGCTACACCTTC
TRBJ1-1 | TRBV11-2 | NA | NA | CASSLARLRGNTEAFF | TGTGCCAGCAGCTTAGCTCGGCTTCGGGGGAACACTGAAGCTTTCTTT
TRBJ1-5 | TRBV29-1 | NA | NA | CSVADRNSNQPQHF | TGCAGCGTCGCTGACAGGAATAGCAATCAGCCCCAGCATTTT
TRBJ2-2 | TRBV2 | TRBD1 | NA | CASTWGTVNTGELFF | TGTGCCAGCACCTGGGGGACAGTGAACACCGGGGAGCTGTTTTTT
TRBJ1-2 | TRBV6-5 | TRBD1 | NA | CASRLTGQAGYGYTF | TGTGCCAGCAGGCTGACAGGGCAGGCAGGCTATGGCTACACCTTC
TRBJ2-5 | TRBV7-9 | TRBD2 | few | CASSSLLAGVETQYF | TGTGCCAGCAGCTCATTACTAGCGGGGGTGGAGACCCAGTACTTC
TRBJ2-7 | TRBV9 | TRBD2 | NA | CASSGYRGSGGHEQYF | TGTGCCAGCAGCGGGTACCGGGGGAGCGGGGGACACGAGCAGTACTTC
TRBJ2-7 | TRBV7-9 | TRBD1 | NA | CASSLALQGGYEQYF | TGTGCCAGCAGCTTAGCGCTACAGGGGGGCTACGAGCAGTACTTC
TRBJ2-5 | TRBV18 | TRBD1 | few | CASSPWTGTSQETQYF | TGTGCCAGCTCTCCATGGACAGGGACCTCCCAAGAGACCCAGTACTTC
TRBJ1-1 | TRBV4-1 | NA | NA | CASSQHQGFNTEAFF | TGCGCCAGCAGCCAACATCAGGGCTTTAACACTGAAGCTTTCTTT
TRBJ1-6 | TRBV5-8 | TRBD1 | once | CASSPGQGVSPLHF | TGTGCCAGCAGCCCCGGACAGGGTGTTTCACCCCTCCACTTT
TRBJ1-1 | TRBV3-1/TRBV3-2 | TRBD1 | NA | CASSPRTGGWVEGAFF | TGTGCCAGCAGCCCGCGGACAGGGGGATGGGTCGAAGGAGCTTTCTTT
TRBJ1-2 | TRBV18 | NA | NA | CASSPPGGHNGYTF | TGTGCCAGCTCACCACCGGGCGGACATAATGGCTACACCTTC
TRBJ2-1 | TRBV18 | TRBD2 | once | CASSPTSGRNNEQFF | TGTGCCAGCTCGCCCACTAGCGGGAGAAACAATGAGCAGTTCTTC
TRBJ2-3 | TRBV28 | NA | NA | CASSFWGSREDTQYF | TGTGCCAGCAGTTTTTGGGGGTCCCGGGAGGATACGCAGTATTTT
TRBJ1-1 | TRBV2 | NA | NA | CARGGTGNTEAFF | TGTGCCAGGGGAGGGACGGGGAACACTGAAGCTTTCTTT
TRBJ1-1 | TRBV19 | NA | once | CAAGVARNTEAFF | TGTGCCGCAGGGGTAGCAAGGAACACTGAAGCTTTCTTT
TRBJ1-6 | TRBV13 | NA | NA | CASSLGLKGDYNSPLHF | TGTGCCAGCAGCTTAGGGCTTAAGGGGGATTATAATTCACCCCTCCACTTT
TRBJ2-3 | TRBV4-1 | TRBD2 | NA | CASSLTSGGTYTDTQYF | TGCGCCAGCAGCCTTACCTCGGGAGGAACCTACACAGATACGCAGTATTTT
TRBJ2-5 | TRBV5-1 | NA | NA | CASSPNRVPPAESLAQYF | TGCGCCAGCAGCCCGAACCGGGTACCCCCAGCGGAGAGTTTGGCCCAGTACTTC